The 13 T cell receptor beta chains presented below share a single source sample, sequenced in a study of naive CD8 T cells in extremely preterm neonates. The protocol was immunoSEQ multiplex PCR, while the TCRdb copy is restricted to in-frame clones and leaves out a portion. The repertoire holds over 4,500 clones, with 97% as singletons. Cord blood came from elective full-term cesareans at about 37-43 weeks without labor or membrane rupture. The sequencing input was naive CD8+ T cells from cord blood. The origin of the receptors is a newborn in good health.

This clone was observed once. This rearrangement joins TRBV9 to TRBJ2-7; TRBD2 aligns across 8 bases. V dropped 4 bases and J dropped 2; count of bases not matched to a gene: 8. The CDR3 consists of 15 residues. CDR1 and CDR2 (germline): SGDLS, YYNGEE. The CDR3 bases are TGTGCCAGCAGCTCGCAAGCGGGAGTCGCCTACGAGCAGTACTTC. It yields the protein CASSSQAGVAYEQYF. Full variable domain (outside the CDR3, taken from reference TRBV9 and TRBJ2-7): DSGVTQTPKHLITATGQRVTLRCSPRSGDLSVYWYQQSLDQGLQFLIQYYNGEERAKGNILERFSAQQFPDLHSELNLSSLELGDSALYFCASSSQAGVAYEQYFGPGTRLTVT.

The genes are TRBV19 and TRBJ1-2; 7 nucleotides align to TRBD1. V shed 7 bases, J shed 1 base, and the junction held 6 bases outside the gene matches. The CDR3 is made up of 14 amino acids. Per germline, CDR1 LNHDA and CDR2 SQIVND (reference sequence). The CDR3 DNA reads as TGTGCCAGTAAGTGGCAGGGGGGTAACTATGGCTACACCTTC. It specifies CASKWQGGNYGYTF.

The chain is built from TRBV4-3 and TRBJ2-1, with 7 positions matching TRBD2. The junction had 0 bases not matched to a gene; V was cut back by 0 bases and J by 7 bases. CDR1 is LGHNA and CDR2 is YSLEER in the germline V gene. The CDR3 covers 13 residues. The CDR3 loop is CASSQEGGNEQFF. The CDR3 DNA reads as TGCGCCAGCAGCCAAGAGGGAGGGAATGAGCAGTTCTTC.

This chain connects TRBV19 to TRBJ1-1; TRBD1 agrees at 9 bases. The J segment lost 4 bases and the V segment lost 6 bases, leaving 3 bases of the junction unmatched. Per the germline V gene, CDR1 is LNHDA and CDR2 is SQIVND (reference sequence). The length of the CDR3 is 13 residues. The CDR3 bases are TGTGCCAGTAGGGGGGACAGGGTCACTGAAGCTTTCTTT. This translates into CASRGDRVTEAFF.

This clone has only one observation. The chain uses TRBV9 and TRBJ2-5; tentatively, D is TRBD1 (6 bases). CDR1 SGDLS and CDR2 YYNGEE come from the germline V gene. The CDR3 sequence is 15 residues long. V dropped 4 bases and J dropped 1 base, with 14 bases sitting between them. The CDR3 sequence is CASSPHRVGQETQYF. The CDR3 nucleotides are TGTGCCAGCAGCCCCCACAGGGTCGGCCAAGAGACCCAGTACTTC.

The chain uses TRBV6-5 and TRBJ1-4, with D tentatively TRBD1 (6 bases). Per germline, CDR1 MNHEY and CDR2 SVGAGI. The CDR3 contains 13 residues. The V gene lost 4 bases and the J gene lost 4 bases, with 7 bases spanning the gap. CDR3 sequence: CASSSGDNEKLFF. The CDR3 DNA reads TGTGCCAGCAGTTCAGGGGATAATGAAAAACTGTTTTTT.

The chain couples TRBV19 to TRBJ2-5; 10 bases match TRBD2. TRBJ2-7 explains the end of the DNA better; the J call may be wrong. Germline V gene lookup returns CDR1 LNHDA and CDR2 SQIVND (reference sequence). The CDR3 spans 14 residues. For the CDR3, the DNA is TGTGCCAGTAGTGAGCGGGGGGGCGTCTACGAGCAGTACTTC. Its protein is CASSERGGVYEQYF.

This chain joins TRBV9 and TRBJ1-1; a weak D match, TRBD1 (5 bases). This CDR3 contains 14 residues. Looked up from germline, CDR1 is SGDLS and CDR2 is YYNGEE. V lost 0 bases and J lost 0, with 6 bases in between. The CDR3 spells CASSVDRLNTEAFF. The CDR3 region has the DNA TGTGCCAGCAGCGTAGACAGGTTGAACACTGAAGCTTTCTTT.

This chain links TRBV11-1 with TRBJ2-7; TRBD2 matches 11 bases. V dropped 5 bases and J dropped 1; count of bases not matched to a gene: 1. The CDR3 consists of 14 residues. Germline V lookup: CDR1 SGHAT, CDR2 FQDESV (reference sequence). For the CDR3, the DNA is TGTGCCAGCAGCCCTAGCGGGAGGTCCTACGAGCAGTACTTC. Translated: CASSPSGRSYEQYF.

The chain links TRBV28 to TRBJ2-7; weak D call: TRBD2 (5 bases). The ends were cut back, 3 bases at V and 2 bases at J, with 8 bases in the middle. CDR1 and CDR2 (germline): MDHEN, SYDVKM. The CDR3 is 13 amino acids. DNA for the CDR3: TGTGCCAGCAGTTTGGAGGTAACCTACGAGCAGTACTTC. It yields the protein CASSLEVTYEQYF. The entire variable domain, with the rest obtained from reference TRBV28 and TRBJ2-7, is as follows: DVKVTQSSRYLVKRTGEKVFLECVQDMDHENMFWYRQDPGLGLRLIYFSYDVKMKEKGDIPEGYSVSREKKERFSLILESASTNQTSMYLCASSLEVTYEQYFGPGTRLTVT.

In its sample, this clone was seen once. The V call is TRBV19, the J call TRBJ2-1; no clear D gene. The germline gives CDR1 LNHDA, CDR2 SQIVND (reference sequence). The length of the CDR3 is 14 residues. V was pared by 3 bases and J by 2 bases, with 8 bases between. The CDR3 nucleotides are TGTGCCAGTAGTATCAGCGAGGCCTACAATGAGCAGTTCTTC. Its protein product is CASSISEAYNEQFF.

The genes are TRBV5-4 and TRBJ2-3; possible D gene TRBD1, 5 bases. This CDR3 is 14 amino acids long. Trimming removed 2 bases at V and 5 bases at J, with 12 bases between. CDR1 is SGHNT, CDR2 YYREEE, per germline (reference sequence). Here the CDR3 reads CASSLRTTGDTQYF. For the CDR3, the DNA is TGTGCCAGCAGCTTAAGGACAACGGGAGATACGCAGTATTTT.

The rearrangement links TRBV5-6 to TRBJ2-7, with D possibly being TRBD2 (6 bases). Germline CDR1 is SGHDT and CDR2 is YYEEEE. The CDR3 consists of 13 residues. V was clipped by 0 bases and J by 5 bases, with 9 bases between them. CDR3 in amino acids: CASSLVGEDEQYF. The DNA for the CDR3 is TGTGCCAGCAGCTTGGTTGGGGAGGACGAGCAGTACTTC. The full variable domain, rest sourced from reference TRBV5-6 and TRBJ2-7, is DAGVTQSPTHLIKTRGQQVTLRCSPKSGHDTVSWYQQALGQGPQFIFQYYEEEERQRGNFPDRFSGHQFPNYSSELNVNALLLGDSALYLCASSLVGEDEQYFGPGTRLTVT.